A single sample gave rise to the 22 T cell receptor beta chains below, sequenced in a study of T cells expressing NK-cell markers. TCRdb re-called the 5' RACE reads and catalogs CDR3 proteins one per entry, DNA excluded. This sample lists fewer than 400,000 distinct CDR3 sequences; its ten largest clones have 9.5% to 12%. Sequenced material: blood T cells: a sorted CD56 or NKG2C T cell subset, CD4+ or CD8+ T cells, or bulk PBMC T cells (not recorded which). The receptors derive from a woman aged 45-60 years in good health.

The CDR3 here is CSARDPGEPQHF. The genes are TRBV20-1 and TRBJ1-5; TCRdb's D gene call, TRBD1, goes unchecked for lack of DNA. Germline V lookup: CDR1 DFQATT, CDR2 SNEGSKA (reference sequence). The CDR3 runs to 12 residues.

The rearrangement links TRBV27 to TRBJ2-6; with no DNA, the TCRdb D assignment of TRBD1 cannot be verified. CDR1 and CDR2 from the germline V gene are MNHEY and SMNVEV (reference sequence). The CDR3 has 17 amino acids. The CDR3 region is CASSSRQGTSGANVLTF.

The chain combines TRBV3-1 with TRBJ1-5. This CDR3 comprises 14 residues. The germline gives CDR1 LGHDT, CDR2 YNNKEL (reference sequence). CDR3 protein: CASSQAAVNQPQHF.

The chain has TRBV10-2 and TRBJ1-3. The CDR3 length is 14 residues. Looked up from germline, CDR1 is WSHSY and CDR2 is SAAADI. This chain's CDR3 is CASSDFSSGNTIYF.

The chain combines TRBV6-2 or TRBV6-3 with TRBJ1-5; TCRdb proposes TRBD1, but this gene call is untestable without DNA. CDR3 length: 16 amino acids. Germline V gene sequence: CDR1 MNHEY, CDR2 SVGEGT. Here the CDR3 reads CASSVWTGNSNQPQHF.

Here the CDR3 reads CATSREQHTEAFF. The chain uses TRBV24-1 and TRBJ1-1; TCRdb's D gene call, TRBD1, goes unchecked for lack of DNA. Germline assignment: CDR1 KGHDR and CDR2 SFDVKD. This CDR3 comprises 13 residues.

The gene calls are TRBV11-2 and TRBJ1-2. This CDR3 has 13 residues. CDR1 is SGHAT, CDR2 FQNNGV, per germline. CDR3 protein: CASSPSANYGYTF.

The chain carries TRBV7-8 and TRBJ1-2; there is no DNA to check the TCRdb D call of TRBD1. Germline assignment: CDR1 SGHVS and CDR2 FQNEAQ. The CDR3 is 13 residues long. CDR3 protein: CASSSRQGHGYTF.

CDR3 sequence reads: CASRLAGVSYTQYF. The chain joins TRBV27 to TRBJ2-3; TCRdb's D gene call, TRBD2, goes unchecked for lack of DNA. Germline-derived CDR1 and CDR2 are MNHEY and SMNVEV (reference sequence). The CDR3 is made up of 14 amino acids.

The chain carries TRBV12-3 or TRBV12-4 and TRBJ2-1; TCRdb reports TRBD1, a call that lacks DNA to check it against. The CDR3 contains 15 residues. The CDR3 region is CASTYRGRGLNEQFF.

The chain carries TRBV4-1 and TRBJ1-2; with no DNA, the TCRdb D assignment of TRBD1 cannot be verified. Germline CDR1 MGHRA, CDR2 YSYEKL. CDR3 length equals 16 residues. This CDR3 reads CASSQDGAGGRRGYTF.

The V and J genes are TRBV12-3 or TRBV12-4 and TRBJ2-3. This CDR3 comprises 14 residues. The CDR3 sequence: CASSRTASTDTQYF.

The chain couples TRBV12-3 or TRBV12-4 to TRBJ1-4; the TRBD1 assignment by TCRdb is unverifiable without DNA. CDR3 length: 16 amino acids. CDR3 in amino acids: CASSLADRATNEKLFF.

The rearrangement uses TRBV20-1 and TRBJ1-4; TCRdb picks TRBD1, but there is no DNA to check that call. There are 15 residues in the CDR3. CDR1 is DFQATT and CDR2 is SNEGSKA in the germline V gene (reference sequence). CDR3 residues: CSARQGQTRNEKLFF.

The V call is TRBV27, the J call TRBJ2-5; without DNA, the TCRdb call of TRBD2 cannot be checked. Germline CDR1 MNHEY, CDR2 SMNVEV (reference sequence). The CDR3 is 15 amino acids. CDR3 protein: CASSKLAGAQETQYF.

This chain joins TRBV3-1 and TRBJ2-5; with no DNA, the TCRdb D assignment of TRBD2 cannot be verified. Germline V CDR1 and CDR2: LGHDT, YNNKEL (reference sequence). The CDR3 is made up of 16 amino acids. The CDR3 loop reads CASSQGGTSGQETQYF.

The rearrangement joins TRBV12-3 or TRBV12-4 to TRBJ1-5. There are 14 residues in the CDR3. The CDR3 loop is CASSLNLGNQPQHF.

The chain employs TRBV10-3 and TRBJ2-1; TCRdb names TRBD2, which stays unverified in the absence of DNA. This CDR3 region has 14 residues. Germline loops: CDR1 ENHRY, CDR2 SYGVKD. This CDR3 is CAILRTSGKAEQFF.

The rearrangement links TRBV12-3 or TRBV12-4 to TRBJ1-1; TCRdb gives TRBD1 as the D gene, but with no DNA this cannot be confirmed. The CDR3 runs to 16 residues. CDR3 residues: CASSFVTGGRNTEAFF.

CDR3 sequence reads: CASSQYDRKETFF. The V gene is TRBV16, the J gene TRBJ1-1; TCRdb's D call of TRBD1 is untestable without DNA. Germline-derived CDR1 and CDR2 are KGHSY and FQNENV. The CDR3 has 13 residues.

CDR3 amino acids: CASSSTSGGSNEKLFF. The gene calls are TRBV7-9 and TRBJ1-4. The CDR3 covers 16 residues. Germline CDR1 SEHNR, CDR2 FQNEAQ (reference sequence).

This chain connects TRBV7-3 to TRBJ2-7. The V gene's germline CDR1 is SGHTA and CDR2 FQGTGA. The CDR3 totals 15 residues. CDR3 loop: CASSLGVGQTYEQYF.